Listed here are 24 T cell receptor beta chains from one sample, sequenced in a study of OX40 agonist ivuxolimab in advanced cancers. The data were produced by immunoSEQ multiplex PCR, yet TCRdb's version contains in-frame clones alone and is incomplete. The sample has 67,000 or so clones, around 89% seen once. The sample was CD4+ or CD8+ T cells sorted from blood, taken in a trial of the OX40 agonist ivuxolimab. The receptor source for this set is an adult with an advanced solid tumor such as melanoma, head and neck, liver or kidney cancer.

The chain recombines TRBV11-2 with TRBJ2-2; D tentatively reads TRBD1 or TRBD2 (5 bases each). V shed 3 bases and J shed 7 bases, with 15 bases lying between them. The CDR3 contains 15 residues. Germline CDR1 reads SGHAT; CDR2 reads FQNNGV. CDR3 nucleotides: TGTGCCAGCAGCTTCCCCGAGGGGTGGGGCGGGGAGCTGTTTTTT. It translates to CASSFPEGWGGELFF.

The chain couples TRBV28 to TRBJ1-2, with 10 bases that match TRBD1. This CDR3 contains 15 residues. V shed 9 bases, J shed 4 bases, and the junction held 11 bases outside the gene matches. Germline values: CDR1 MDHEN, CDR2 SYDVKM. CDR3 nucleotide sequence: TGTGCCAGTAACCGACAGGGGGCGCGAGGCTATGGCTACACCTTC. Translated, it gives CASNRQGARGYGYTF.

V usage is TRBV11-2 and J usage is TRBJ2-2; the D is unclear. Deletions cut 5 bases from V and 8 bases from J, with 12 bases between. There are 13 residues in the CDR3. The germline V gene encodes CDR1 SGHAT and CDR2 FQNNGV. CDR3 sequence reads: CASSPLRGGELFF. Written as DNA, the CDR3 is TGTGCCAGCAGCCCCCTCAGAGGAGGGGAGCTGTTTTTT.

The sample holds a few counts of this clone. CDR3 nucleotides: TGTGCCAGCAGCGGGGGACAGAGGAACACTGAAGCTTTCTTT. This sequence encodes CASSGGQRNTEAFF. This sequence joins TRBV11-3 and TRBJ1-1, with 7 positions matching TRBD1. Germline trimming cut 5 bases from V and 1 base from J; bases unmatched to any gene: 4. CDR1 is SGHNT, CDR2 YENEEA, per germline. This CDR3 region has 14 residues.

The CDR3 bases are TGTGCCAGCAGTGAAGGTGGGGGGCGGCTAATCTCCTACAATGAGCAGTTCTTC. It yields the protein CASSEGGGRLISYNEQFF. The chain has TRBV2 and TRBJ2-1; D tentatively fits TRBD1 or TRBD2 (6 bases each). The CDR3 runs to 18 residues. Per germline, CDR1 SNHLY and CDR2 FYNNEI. The V end was cut by 1 base, the J end by 0 bases, with 16 bases between.

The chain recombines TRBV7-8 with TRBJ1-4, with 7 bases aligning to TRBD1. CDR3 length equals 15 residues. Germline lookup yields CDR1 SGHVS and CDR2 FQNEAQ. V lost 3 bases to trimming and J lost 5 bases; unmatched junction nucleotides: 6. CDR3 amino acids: CASSFTEGQNEKLFF. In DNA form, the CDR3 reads TGTGCCAGCAGCTTTACCGAGGGACAGAATGAAAAACTGTTTTTT.

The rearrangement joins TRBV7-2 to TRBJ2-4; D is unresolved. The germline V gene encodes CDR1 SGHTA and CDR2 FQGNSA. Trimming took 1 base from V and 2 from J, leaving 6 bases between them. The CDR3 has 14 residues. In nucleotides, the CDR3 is TGTGCCAGCAGCTTAGAGGCGACCAAAAACATTCAGTACTTC. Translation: CASSLEATKNIQYF.

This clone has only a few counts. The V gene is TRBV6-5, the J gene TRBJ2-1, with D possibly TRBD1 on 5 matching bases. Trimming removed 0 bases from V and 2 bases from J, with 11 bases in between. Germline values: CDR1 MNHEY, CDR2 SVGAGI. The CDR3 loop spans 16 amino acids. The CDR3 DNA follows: TGTGCCAGCAGTTACTCGACGGCAGGGACCTACAATGAGCAGTTCTTC. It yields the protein CASSYSTAGTYNEQFF.

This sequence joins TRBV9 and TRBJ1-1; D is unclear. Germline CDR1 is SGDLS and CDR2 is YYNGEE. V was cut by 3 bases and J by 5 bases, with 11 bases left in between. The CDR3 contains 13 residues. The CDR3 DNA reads TGTGCCAGCAGCGCCCAGGTGGGAACTGAAGCTTTCTTT. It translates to CASSAQVGTEAFF. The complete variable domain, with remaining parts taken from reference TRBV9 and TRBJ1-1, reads DSGVTQTPKHLITATGQRVTLRCSPRSGDLSVYWYQQSLDQGLQFLIQYYNGEERAKGNILERFSAQQFPDLHSELNLSSLELGDSALYFCASSAQVGTEAFFGQGTRLTVV.

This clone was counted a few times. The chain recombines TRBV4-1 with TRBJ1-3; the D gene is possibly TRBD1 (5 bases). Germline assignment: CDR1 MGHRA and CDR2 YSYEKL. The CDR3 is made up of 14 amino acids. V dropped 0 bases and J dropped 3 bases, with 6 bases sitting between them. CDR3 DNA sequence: TGCGCCAGCAGCCAAGACAGGGATGGAAACACCATATATTTT. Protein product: CASSQDRDGNTIYF.

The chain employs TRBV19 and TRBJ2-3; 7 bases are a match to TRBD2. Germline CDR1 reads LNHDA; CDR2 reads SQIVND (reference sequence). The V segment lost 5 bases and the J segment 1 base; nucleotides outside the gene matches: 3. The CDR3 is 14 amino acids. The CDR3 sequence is CASSESGGTDTQYF. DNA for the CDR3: TGTGCCAGTAGTGAGAGCGGGGGCACAGATACGCAGTATTTT. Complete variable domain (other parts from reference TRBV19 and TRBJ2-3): DGGITQSPKYLFRKEGQNVTLSCEQNLNHDAMYWYRQDPGQGLRLIYYSQIVNDFQKGDIAEGYSVSREKKESFPLTVTSAQKNPTAFYLCASSESGGTDTQYFGPGTRLTVL.

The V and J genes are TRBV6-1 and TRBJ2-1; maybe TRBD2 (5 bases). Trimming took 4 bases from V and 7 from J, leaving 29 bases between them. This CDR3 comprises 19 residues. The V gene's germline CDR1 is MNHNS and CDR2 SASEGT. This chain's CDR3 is CASSGPRASWNIKENEQFF. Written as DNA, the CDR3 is TGTGCCAGCAGTGGCCCCCGGGCTAGCTGGAATATAAAAGAGAATGAGCAGTTCTTC.

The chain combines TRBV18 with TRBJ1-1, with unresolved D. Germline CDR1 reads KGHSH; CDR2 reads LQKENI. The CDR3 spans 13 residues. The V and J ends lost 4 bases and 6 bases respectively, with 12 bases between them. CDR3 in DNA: TGTGCCAGCTCACTCGACTCCGGCGCTGAAGCTTTCTTT. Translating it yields CASSLDSGAEAFF.

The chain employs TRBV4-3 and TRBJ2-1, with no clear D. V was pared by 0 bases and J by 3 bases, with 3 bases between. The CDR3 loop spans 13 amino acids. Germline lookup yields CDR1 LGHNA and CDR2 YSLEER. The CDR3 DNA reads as TGCGCCAGCAGCCAAGACCTCTACAATGAGCAGTTCTTC. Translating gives CASSQDLYNEQFF.

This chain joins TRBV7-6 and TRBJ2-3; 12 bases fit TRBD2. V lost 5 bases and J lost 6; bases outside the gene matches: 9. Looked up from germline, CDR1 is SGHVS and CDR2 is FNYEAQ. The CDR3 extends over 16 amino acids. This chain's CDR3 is CASSPRLAGDGDTQYF. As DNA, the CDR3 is TGTGCCAGCAGCCCCCGACTAGCGGGAGATGGGGATACGCAGTATTTT.

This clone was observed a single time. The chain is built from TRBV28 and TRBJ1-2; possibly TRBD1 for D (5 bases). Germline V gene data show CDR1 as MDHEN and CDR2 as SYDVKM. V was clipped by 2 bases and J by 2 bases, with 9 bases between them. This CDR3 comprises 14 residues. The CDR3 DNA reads TGTGCCAGCAGTTTAACCCAGGGCAACTATGGCTACACCTTC. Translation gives CASSLTQGNYGYTF.

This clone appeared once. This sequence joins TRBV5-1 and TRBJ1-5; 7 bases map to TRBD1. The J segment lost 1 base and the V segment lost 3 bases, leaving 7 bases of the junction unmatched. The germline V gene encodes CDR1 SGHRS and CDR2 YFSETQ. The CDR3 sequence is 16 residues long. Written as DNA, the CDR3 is TGCGCCAGCAGCTACGGACAGGAACGGAGCAATCAGCCCCAGCATTTT. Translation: CASSYGQERSNQPQHF.

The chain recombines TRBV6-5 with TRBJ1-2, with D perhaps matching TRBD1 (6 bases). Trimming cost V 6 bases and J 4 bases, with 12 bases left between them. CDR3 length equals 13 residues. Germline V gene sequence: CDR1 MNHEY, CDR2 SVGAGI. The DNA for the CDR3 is TGTGCCAGCAGCCCCCGGACAGCCTATGGCTACACCTTC. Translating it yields CASSPRTAYGYTF.

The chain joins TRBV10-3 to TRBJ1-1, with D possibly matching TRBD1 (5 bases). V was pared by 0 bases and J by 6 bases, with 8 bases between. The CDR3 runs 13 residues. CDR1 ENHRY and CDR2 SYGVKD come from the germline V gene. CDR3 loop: CAISESGRPEAFF. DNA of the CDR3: TGTGCCATCAGTGAGTCGGGGCGCCCTGAAGCTTTCTTT.

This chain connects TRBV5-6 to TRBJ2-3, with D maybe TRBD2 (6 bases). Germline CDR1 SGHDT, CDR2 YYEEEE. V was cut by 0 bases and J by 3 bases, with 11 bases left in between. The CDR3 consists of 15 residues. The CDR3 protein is CASSLVGRGTDTQYF. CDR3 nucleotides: TGTGCCAGCAGCTTGGTGGGGCGGGGAACAGATACGCAGTATTTT.

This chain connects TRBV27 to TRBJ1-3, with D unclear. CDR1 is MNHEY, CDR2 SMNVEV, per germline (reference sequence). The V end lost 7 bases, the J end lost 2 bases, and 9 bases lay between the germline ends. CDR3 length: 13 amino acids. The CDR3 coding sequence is TGTGCCAGCATGGCTTACACTGGAAACACCATATATTTT. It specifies CASMAYTGNTIYF.

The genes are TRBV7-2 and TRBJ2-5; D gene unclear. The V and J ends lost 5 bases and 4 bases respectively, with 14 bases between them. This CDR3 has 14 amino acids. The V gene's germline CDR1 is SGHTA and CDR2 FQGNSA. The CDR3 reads CASSPPELAETQYF. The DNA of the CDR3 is TGTGCCAGCAGCCCGCCCGAGTTGGCAGAGACCCAGTACTTC.

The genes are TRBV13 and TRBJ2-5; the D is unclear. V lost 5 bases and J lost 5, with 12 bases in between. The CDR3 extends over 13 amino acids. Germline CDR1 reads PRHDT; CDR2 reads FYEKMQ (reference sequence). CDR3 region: CASSRKVWETQYF. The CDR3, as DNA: TGTGCCAGCAGCAGAAAGGTTTGGGAGACCCAGTACTTC.

The CDR3 is CASRPGQGLNQETQYF. The CDR3 DNA follows: TGTGCCAGCCGCCCCGGACAGGGCCTTAACCAAGAGACCCAGTACTTC. This chain uses TRBV11-3 with TRBJ2-5, with 8 positions matching TRBD1. CDR3 length equals 16 residues. The germline V gene encodes CDR1 SGHNT and CDR2 YENEEA. J lost 0 bases, V lost 8 bases, and 11 bases had no gene match.